These 24 T cell receptor beta chains were all obtained from the same sample, sequenced in a study of CD8 T cells in ankylosing spondylitis. Study-level findings and limits: Roughly eight highly homologous variants made up a TCR beta motif, and this motif appeared characteristic of ankylosing spondylitis blood.

TCRdb fed the 5' RACE reads into MiXCR, producing one record per CDR3 protein. The repertoire consists of fewer than 500,000 distinct CDR3 sequences, with 20% to 25% occurring once and the leading ten covering roughly a sixth. These receptors are not linked to any known antigen. The specimen sequenced was blood, either unsorted or a sorted T cell fraction (not recorded which). Receptor source: a male donor with ankylosing spondylitis.

The chain recombines TRBV7-2 with TRBJ1-1, with TRBD1 matching 7 bases. With 4 bases clipped from V and 1 base from J, the junction kept 6 bases outside the gene matches. Germline loops: CDR1 SGHTA, CDR2 FQGNSA. CDR3 size: 15 residues. CDR3 bases: TGTGCCAGCAGCTATGCCGGGACAGCGAACACTGAAGCTTTCTTT. This translates into CASSYAGTANTEAFF.

This clonotype was detected many times. The chain links TRBV28 to TRBJ2-7; D call uncertain. Germline V CDR1 and CDR2: MDHEN, SYDVKM. The CDR3 has 11 amino acids. V was trimmed by 4 bases and J by 12 bases, leaving 13 bases between them. The DNA of the CDR3 is TGTGCCAGCAGTTCGGACCGCCGTCGGTACTTC. It specifies CASSSDRRRYF.

This clonotype has just a few counts. V usage is TRBV5-1 and J usage is TRBJ2-7, with 13 nucleotides matching TRBD2. Trimming at V came to 4 bases and at J to 2 bases, leaving 3 bases not matched to a gene. The CDR3 runs to 15 residues. The germline V gene has CDR1 SGHRS and CDR2 YFSETQ. In nucleotides, the CDR3 is TGCGCCAGCAGCGGGGGACTAGCGGGGCCCTACGAGCAGTACTTC. Translating gives CASSGGLAGPYEQYF.

The chain recombines TRBV18 with TRBJ1-1, with D unclear. CDR3 length equals 14 residues. CDR1 is KGHSH, CDR2 LQKENI, per germline. Deletions cut 2 bases from V and 1 base from J, with 8 bases between. CDR3 bases: TGTGCCAGCTCACCATTCAAGCCGAACACTGAAGCTTTCTTT. Residues: CASSPFKPNTEAFF.

The J gene is TRBJ2-1, the V gene TRBV6-2 or TRBV6-3; D not certain. CDR1 is MNHEY and CDR2 is SVGEGT in the germline V gene. The V gene lost 7 bases and the J gene lost 0 bases, with 10 bases spanning the gap. CDR3 size: 14 residues. In DNA, the CDR3 is TGTGCCAGCAAAAAGTCGAGCTCCTACAATGAGCAGTTCTTC. It is translated as CASKKSSSYNEQFF.

The V and J genes are TRBV5-1 and TRBJ2-2; no definite D call. The V and J ends lost 4 bases and 2 bases respectively, with 9 bases between them. Germline lookup yields CDR1 SGHRS and CDR2 YFSETQ. The CDR3 runs 14 residues. The CDR3 here is CASSTGPNTGELFF. The CDR3 DNA follows: TGCGCCAGCAGCACCGGTCCTAACACCGGGGAGCTGTTTTTT.

This CDR3 reads CASSLGPGLAGGSSYNEQFF. CDR3 bases: TGTGCCAGCAGCTTAGGCCCGGGACTAGCGGGAGGAAGCTCCTACAATGAGCAGTTCTTC. The rearrangement uses TRBV11-2 and TRBJ2-1, with TRBD2 identical over 15 bases. This CDR3 region has 20 residues. V lost 1 base to trimming and J lost 0 bases; unmatched junction nucleotides: 7. Germline loops: CDR1 SGHAT, CDR2 FQNNGV.

This clonotype appeared a few times. The chain uses TRBV27 and TRBJ1-6; 8 bases are shared with TRBD1. The CDR3 sequence is 18 residues long. The junction had 13 bases not matched to a gene; V was cut back by 5 bases and J by 4 bases. The germline gives CDR1 MNHEY, CDR2 SMNVEV (reference sequence). The DNA for the CDR3 is TGTGCCAGCAGTACCCGGACAGGGACTATCGGGTATAATTCACCCCTCCACTTT. Translation gives CASSTRTGTIGYNSPLHF.

The rearrangement links TRBV5-6 to TRBJ2-6; D is unresolved. The V and J ends lost 4 bases and 0 bases respectively, with 8 bases between them. Germline CDR1 and CDR2: SGHDT and YYEEEE. This CDR3 spans 15 amino acids. CDR3 in amino acids: CASSPRVSGANVLTF. CDR3 nucleotides: TGTGCCAGCAGCCCACGGGTCTCTGGGGCCAACGTCCTGACTTTC.

The table lists this clonotype with a few counts. This chain uses TRBV12-3 or TRBV12-4 with TRBJ1-2; maybe TRBD1 (6 bases). Between the trimmed V and J ends, which lost 6 bases and 7 bases, there was a span of 18 bases. The CDR3 has 14 residues. Written as DNA, the CDR3 is TGTGCCAGCAGCCCCGAATGGGGGCGAAGTGGCTACACCTTC. This encodes CASSPEWGRSGYTF.

The genes are TRBV5-1 and TRBJ1-6, with D perhaps matching TRBD1 (6 bases). CDR3 length: 16 amino acids. Trimming left V 2 bases short and J 7 bases short, with 16 bases between. Germline CDR1 and CDR2: SGHRS and YFSETQ. CDR3 sequence reads: CASSLSGTTTNSPLHF. CDR3 DNA: TGCGCCAGCAGCTTATCCGGGACAACCACAAATTCACCCCTCCACTTT.

This chain connects TRBV7-8 to TRBJ2-5, with TRBD2 matching over 9 bases. Losses at the gene ends were 5 bases for V and 5 bases for J; bases not matched to a gene: 6. The CDR3 totals 14 residues. The germline V gene has CDR1 SGHVS and CDR2 FQNEAQ. The CDR3 sequence: CASSPRTSGETQYF. CDR3 DNA: TGTGCCAGCAGCCCGAGAACTAGCGGGGAGACCCAGTACTTC.

The sample holds a few counts of this clonotype. The CDR3 is CASSLGRWSSGNTIYF. DNA for the CDR3: TGTGCCAGCAGCTTAGGCAGGTGGAGCTCTGGAAACACCATATATTTT. The rearrangement links TRBV7-2 to TRBJ1-3; D remains ambiguous. The CDR3 spans 16 residues. Germline CDR1 reads SGHTA; CDR2 reads FQGNSA. V was cut by 1 base and J by 0 bases, with 10 bases left in between. The whole variable domain, remainder taken from reference TRBV7-2 and TRBJ1-3, is GAGVSQSPSNKVTEKGKDVELRCDPISGHTALYWYRQSLGQGLEFLIYFQGNSAPDKSGLPSDRFSAERTGGSVSTLTIQRTQQEDSAVYLCASSLGRWSSGNTIYFGEGSWLTVV.

The V gene is TRBV6-2 or TRBV6-3, the J gene TRBJ2-1; no clear D. Germline CDR1 reads MNHEY; CDR2 reads SVGEGT. This CDR3 has 11 residues. Trimming stripped 2 bases from V and 12 bases from J, with 8 bases between. The CDR3 nucleotides are TGTGCCAGCAGTTACCTAGGTAGGCAGTTCTTC. Its translation is CASSYLGRQFF.

This clonotype was recorded once. The J gene is TRBJ1-3, the V gene TRBV2; D uncertain. Germline values: CDR1 SNHLY, CDR2 FYNNEI. The length of the CDR3 is 13 residues. The V and J ends lost 4 bases and 2 bases respectively, with 6 bases between them. CDR3 protein: CASSVSAGNTIYF. The CDR3 coding sequence is TGTGCCAGCAGTGTATCGGCTGGAAACACCATATATTTT.

This clonotype was counted only a few times. The chain couples TRBV9 to TRBJ2-3; 9 positions agree with TRBD1. From germline, CDR1 is SGDLS and CDR2 YYNGEE. This CDR3 comprises 15 residues. Losses at the gene ends were 4 bases for V and 4 bases for J; bases not matched to a gene: 7. As DNA, the CDR3 is TGTGCCAGCAGCTTACAGGGGGCGTTCCCAGATACGCAGTATTTT. The encoded protein is CASSLQGAFPDTQYF.

This clonotype turned up a few times. V usage is TRBV4-2 and J usage is TRBJ1-1, with D possibly being TRBD1 (6 bases). The germline CDR1 and CDR2 sequences are LGHNA and YNFKEQ. The CDR3 covers 15 residues. V shed 5 bases and J shed 5 bases, with 18 bases lying between them. The CDR3 DNA follows: TGTGCCAGCAGCGAACCGGGGGCCCTGGGGACTGAAGCTTTCTTT. It translates to CASSEPGALGTEAFF.

This clonotype appeared a few times. CDR3 sequence: CASRGTETYNEQFF. The CDR3 DNA follows: TGCGCCAGCAGGGGGACAGAAACCTACAATGAGCAGTTCTTC. The chain is built from TRBV5-1 and TRBJ2-1; 7 bases fit TRBD1. The V gene end was trimmed by 5 bases and the J gene end by 2 bases; junction bases not matched to a gene: 4. This CDR3 contains 14 residues. Germline CDR1 reads SGHRS; CDR2 reads YFSETQ.

This clonotype was seen only a few times. This chain links TRBV28 with TRBJ2-2; TRBD2 might be the D (5 bases). Germline CDR1 and CDR2: MDHEN and SYDVKM. Deletions cut 0 bases from V and 2 bases from J, with 7 bases between. The CDR3 length is 15 residues. CDR3 amino acids: CASSLWASNTGELFF. The CDR3 DNA is TGTGCCAGCAGTTTATGGGCTAGCAACACCGGGGAGCTGTTTTTT.

This clonotype was seen repeatedly, ten times or more. The V call is TRBV12-3 or TRBV12-4, the J call TRBJ2-2; D ambiguous. The CDR3 is 14 amino acids. V was pared by 6 bases and J by 1 base, with 9 bases between. CDR3 loop: CASSHHGNTGELFF. The CDR3 DNA is TGTGCCAGCAGCCACCACGGGAACACCGGGGAGCTGTTTTTT.

CDR3 sequence: CASGENIQYF. DNA for the CDR3: TGTGCCAGCGGCGAAAACATTCAGTACTTC. J is TRBJ2-4 and V is TRBV28; D ambiguous. Trimming pared 8 bases from V and 5 bases from J, leaving 4 bases between. This CDR3 region has 10 residues. Germline CDR1 is MDHEN and CDR2 is SYDVKM.

In its sample, this clonotype was seen many times. The chain has TRBV9 and TRBJ2-7; D is possibly TRBD2 (6 bases). The CDR3 length is 14 residues. In germline, CDR1 is SGDLS, CDR2 YYNGEE. Trimming pared 0 bases from V and 3 bases from J, leaving 10 bases between. The CDR3 DNA follows: TGTGCCAGCAGCGTAGGGGGAGGATTCTACGAGCAGTACTTC. It is translated as CASSVGGGFYEQYF.

This clonotype appeared a few times. CDR3 amino acids: CAISEGLAGTTDTQYF. In DNA, the CDR3 is TGTGCCATCAGTGAGGGGCTAGCGGGAACCACAGATACGCAGTATTTT. V is TRBV10-3 and J is TRBJ2-3, with 9 nucleotides matching TRBD2. Germline V gives CDR1 ENHRY, CDR2 SYGVKD. The CDR3 is 16 residues long. V was pared by 2 bases and J by 2 bases, with 5 bases of the junction left unmatched.

The chain joins TRBV4-2 to TRBJ2-7, with D perhaps matching TRBD1 or TRBD2 (6 bases each). CDR1 is LGHNA and CDR2 is YNFKEQ in the germline V gene. This CDR3 comprises 14 residues. The germline V and J ends were trimmed by 4 bases and 2 bases, with 12 bases remaining between them. Here the CDR3 reads CASSLRGLPYEQYF. The CDR3 DNA reads TGTGCCAGCAGCCTCCGGGGGCTCCCCTACGAGCAGTACTTC.